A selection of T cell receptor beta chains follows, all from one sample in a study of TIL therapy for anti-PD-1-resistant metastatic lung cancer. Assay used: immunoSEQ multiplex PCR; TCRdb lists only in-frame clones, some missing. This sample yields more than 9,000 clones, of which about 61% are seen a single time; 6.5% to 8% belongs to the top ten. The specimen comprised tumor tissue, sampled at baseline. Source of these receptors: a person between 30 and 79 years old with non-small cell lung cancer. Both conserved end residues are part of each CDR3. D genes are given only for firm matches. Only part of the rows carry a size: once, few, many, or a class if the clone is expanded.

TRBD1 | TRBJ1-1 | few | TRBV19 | CASSSGTVISEAFF | TGTGCCAGTAGTTCCGGGACAGTAATCTCAGAAGCTTTCTTT
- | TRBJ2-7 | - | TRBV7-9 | CASSWNYEQYF | TGTGCCAGCAGCTGGAACTACGAGCAGTACTTC
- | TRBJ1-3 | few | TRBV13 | CASSESRGSGNTIYF | TGTGCCAGCAGCGAGTCCCGGGGCTCTGGAAACACCATATATTTT
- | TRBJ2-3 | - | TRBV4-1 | CASSQSPRGFFTGTDTQYF | TGCGCCAGCAGCCAAAGCCCAAGGGGCTTTTTTACGGGCACAGATACGCAGTATTTT
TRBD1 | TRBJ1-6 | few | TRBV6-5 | CASRGTVPSPLHF | TGTGCCAGCAGGGGGACAGTCCCTTCACCCCTCCACTTT
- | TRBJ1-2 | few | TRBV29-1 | CSVEDQGYNYNGYTF | TGCAGCGTTGAAGATCAGGGCTATAACTATAATGGCTACACCTTC
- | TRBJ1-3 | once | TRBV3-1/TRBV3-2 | CASSQRGEGNTIYF | TGTGCCAGCAGCCAGCGGGGTGAAGGAAACACCATATATTTT
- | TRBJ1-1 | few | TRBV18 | CASSARARGANTEAFF | TGTGCCAGCTCAGCACGTGCTAGGGGGGCGAACACTGAAGCTTTCTTT
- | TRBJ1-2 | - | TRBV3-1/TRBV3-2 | CASSQDERYGYTF | TGTGCCAGCAGCCAAGACGAAAGGTATGGCTACACCTTC
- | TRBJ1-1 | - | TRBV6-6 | CASSRGRGLGNTEAFF | TGTGCCAGCAGTCGTGGGCGGGGTTTGGGGAACACTGAAGCTTTCTTT
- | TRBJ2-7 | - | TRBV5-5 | CASSQLYEQYF | TGTGCCAGCAGCCAGCTCTACGAGCAGTACTTC
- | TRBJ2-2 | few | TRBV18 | CASSPSGTGELFF | TGTGCCAGCTCACCAAGTGGAACCGGGGAGCTGTTTTTT
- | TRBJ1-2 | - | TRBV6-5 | CASSLDSYGYTF | TGTGCCAGCAGTTTGGACAGTTATGGCTACACCTTC
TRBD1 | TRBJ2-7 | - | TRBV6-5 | CASTPDRGTGNEQYF | TGTGCCAGCACCCCGGACAGGGGAACTGGGAACGAGCAGTACTTC
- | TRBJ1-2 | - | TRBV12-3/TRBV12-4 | CASSLIANYGYTF | TGTGCCAGCAGTTTAATCGCTAACTATGGCTACACCTTC
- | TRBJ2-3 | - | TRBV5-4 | CASSFDSSGTDTQYF | TGTGCCAGCAGCTTTGACTCCTCCGGGACAGATACGCAGTATTTT
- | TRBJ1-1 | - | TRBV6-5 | CASSYEGWNTEAFF | TGTGCCAGCAGTTACGAGGGCTGGAACACTGAAGCTTTCTTT
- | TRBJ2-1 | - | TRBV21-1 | CASSKALAGGEQFF | TGTGCCAGCAGCAAAGCCCTAGCCGGAGGTGAGCAGTTCTTC
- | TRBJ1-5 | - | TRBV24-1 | CATSGWTSNQPQHF | TGTGCCACCAGTGGCTGGACTAGCAATCAGCCCCAGCATTTT
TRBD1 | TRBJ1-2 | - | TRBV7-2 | CASSPRTGGGYTF | TGTGCCAGCAGCCCGCGGACAGGGGGAGGCTACACCTTC
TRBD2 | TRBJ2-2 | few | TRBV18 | CASTPLAGWGTGELFF | TGTGCCAGCACCCCGTTAGCGGGATGGGGCACCGGGGAGCTGTTTTTT
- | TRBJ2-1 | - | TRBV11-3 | CASSGTSSEQFF | TGTGCCAGCAGCGGTACTAGCAGTGAGCAGTTCTTC
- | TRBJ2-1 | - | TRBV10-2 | CASNLKRSMGQFF | TGCGCCAGCAACCTTAAACGCTCGATGGGGCAGTTCTTC
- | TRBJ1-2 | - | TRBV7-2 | CASSPGAGNYGYTF | TGTGCCAGCAGCCCCGGGGCGGGGAACTATGGCTACACCTTC
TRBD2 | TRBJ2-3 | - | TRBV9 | CASASGGDTQYF | TGTGCCAGCGCGTCCGGGGGGGATACGCAGTATTTT
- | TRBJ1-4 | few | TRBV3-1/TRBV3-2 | CASSQLNEKLFF | TGTGCCAGCAGCCAACTTAATGAAAAACTGTTTTTT
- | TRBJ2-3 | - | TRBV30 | CAWSVGGLGSDTQYF | TGTGCCTGGAGTGTAGGTGGGCTAGGGTCAGATACGCAGTATTTT
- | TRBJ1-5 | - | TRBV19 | CASSGHYLDQPQHF | TGTGCCAGTTCGGGACACTACCTTGATCAGCCCCAGCATTTT
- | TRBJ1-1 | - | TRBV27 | CASTGAQGTEAFF | TGTGCCAGCACGGGGGCGCAGGGCACTGAAGCTTTCTTT